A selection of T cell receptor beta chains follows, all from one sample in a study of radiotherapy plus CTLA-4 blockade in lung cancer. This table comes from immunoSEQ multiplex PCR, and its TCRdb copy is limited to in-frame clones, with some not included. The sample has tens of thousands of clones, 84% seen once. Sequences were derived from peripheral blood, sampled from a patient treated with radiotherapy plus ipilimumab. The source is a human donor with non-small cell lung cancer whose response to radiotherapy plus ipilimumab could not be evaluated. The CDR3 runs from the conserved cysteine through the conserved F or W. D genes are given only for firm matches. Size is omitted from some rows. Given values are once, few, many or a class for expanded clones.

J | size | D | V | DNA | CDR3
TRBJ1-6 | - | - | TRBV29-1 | TGCAGCGTCTCGACGGGATTTAATTCACCCCTCCACTTT | CSVSTGFNSPLHF
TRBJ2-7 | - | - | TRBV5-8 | TGTGCCAGCAGCTGGGGCCCGAAGGGAACGCGCAACGAGCAGTACTTC | CASSWGPKGTRNEQYF
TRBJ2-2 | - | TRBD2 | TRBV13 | TGTGCCAGCAGCGAGAGACTAGCGGGATTAACCGGGGAGCTGTTTTTT | CASSERLAGLTGELFF
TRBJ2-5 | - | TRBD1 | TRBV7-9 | TGTGCCAGCAGCTCCGGAATTGACGGGACAGGGGGACAAGAGACCCAGTACTTC | CASSSGIDGTGGQETQYF
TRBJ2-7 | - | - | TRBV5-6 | TGTGCCAGCAGCTTGGACGAGGGAGGAGGCTACGAGCAGTACTTC | CASSLDEGGGYEQYF
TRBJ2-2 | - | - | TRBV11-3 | TGTGCCAGCAGCTTGAGGGTCGCTTCGAACACCGGGGAGCTGTTTTTT | CASSLRVASNTGELFF
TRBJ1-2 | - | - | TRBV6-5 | TGTGCCAGCAGTTATATCGGCCTCGGGAGGCCTGATGGCTACACCTTC | CASSYIGLGRPDGYTF
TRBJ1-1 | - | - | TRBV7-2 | TGTGCCAGCAGACTCCGACAGAACACTGAAGCTTTCTTT | CASRLRQNTEAFF
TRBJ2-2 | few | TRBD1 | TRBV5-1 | TGCGCCAGCAGCCCCGGGACAGGGGACACCGGGGAGCTGTTTTTT | CASSPGTGDTGELFF
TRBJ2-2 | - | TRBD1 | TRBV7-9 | TGTGCCAGCAGCTTGGGGGACAGCACGAACACCGGGGAGCTGTTTTTT | CASSLGDSTNTGELFF
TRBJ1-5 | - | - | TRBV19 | TGTGCCAGTGGAACCGGAAGGCAGGGGCTTAGCAATCAGCCCCAGCATTTT | CASGTGRQGLSNQPQHF
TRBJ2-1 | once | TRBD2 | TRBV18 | TGTGCCAGCTCACCGGGAGTCCCGGGAGGCTTTTTAGGTGAGCAGTTCTTC | CASSPGVPGGFLGEQFF
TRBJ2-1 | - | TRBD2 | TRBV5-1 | TGCGCCAGCAGCTTGGGGGGAGGACTAGCGGGAAACGAGCAGTTCTTC | CASSLGGGLAGNEQFF
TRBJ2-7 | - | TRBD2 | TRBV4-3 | TGCGCCAGCAGCCTGACCCCTAGCGGGAGATACGAGCAGTACTTC | CASSLTPSGRYEQYF
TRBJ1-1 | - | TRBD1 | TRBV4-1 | TGCGCCAGCAGCCAAGATCAGCCCTGGACAGGGACTGAAGCTTTCTTT | CASSQDQPWTGTEAFF
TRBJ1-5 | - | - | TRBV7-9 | TGTGCCAGCAGCCCGGGGAACAATCAGCCCCAGCATTTT | CASSPGNNQPQHF
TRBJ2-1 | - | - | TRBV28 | TGTGCCAGCACTACCCTAAAGGGGGGGAAGGAGCAGTTCTTC | CASTTLKGGKEQFF
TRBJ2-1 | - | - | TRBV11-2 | TGTGCCAGCAGGAGACCGGGATCCAATGAGCAGTTCTTC | CASRRPGSNEQFF
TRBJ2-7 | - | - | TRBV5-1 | TGCGCCAGCAGCTTGGAGGGCGGAAGCGGAGAGCAGTACTTC | CASSLEGGSGEQYF
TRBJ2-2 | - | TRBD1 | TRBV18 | TGTGCCAGCTCGCCCGGGACAGTTTACACCGGGGAGCTGTTTTTT | CASSPGTVYTGELFF
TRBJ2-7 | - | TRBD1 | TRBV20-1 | TGCAGTGCGGGGGACAGCTACGAGCAGTACTTC | CSAGDSYEQYF
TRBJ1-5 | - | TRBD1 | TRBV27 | TGTGCCAGCAGACGGACAGGGGGAAATCAGCCCCAGCATTTT | CASRRTGGNQPQHF
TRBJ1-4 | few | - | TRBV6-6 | TGTGCCAGCAGTTACCCAGACAGAACTAATGAAAAACTGTTTTTT | CASSYPDRTNEKLFF
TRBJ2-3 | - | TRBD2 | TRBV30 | TGTGCCTGGAGTGTACTAGCGGGAGTGGCAGATACGCAGTATTTT | CAWSVLAGVADTQYF
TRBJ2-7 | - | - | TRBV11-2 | TGTGCCAGCAGCTTAGATCACAGGGCGGTCTACGAGCAGTACTTC | CASSLDHRAVYEQYF
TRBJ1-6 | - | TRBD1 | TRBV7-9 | TGTGCCAGCAGCCCAGTAGGCACAGGGGGGTCACCCCTCCACTTT | CASSPVGTGGSPLHF
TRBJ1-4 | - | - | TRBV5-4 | TGTGCCAGCAGCCCGGGGGGGGCAACTGAGGGTGAAAAACTGTTTTTT | CASSPGGATEGEKLFF
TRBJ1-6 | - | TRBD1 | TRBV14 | TGTGCCAGCAGCCGACAGGGTTTTTCACCCCTCCACTTT | CASSRQGFSPLHF
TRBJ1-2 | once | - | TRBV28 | TGTGCCAGCACCCCAGGGTGGCAGACTAACTATGGCTACACCTTC | CASTPGWQTNYGYTF
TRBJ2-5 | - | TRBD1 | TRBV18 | TGTGCCAGCTCAGGCGCTGGGACAGCAGAGACCCAGTACTTC | CASSGAGTAETQYF
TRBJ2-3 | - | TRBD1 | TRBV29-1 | TGCAGCGTTAGAAACCCGGGACAGGGGATTACAGATACGCAGTATTTT | CSVRNPGQGITDTQYF
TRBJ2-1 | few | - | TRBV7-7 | TGTGCTAGCAGCTTAGATACGGGGTACAATGAGCAGTTCTTC | CASSLDTGYNEQFF
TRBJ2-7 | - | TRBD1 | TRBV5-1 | TGCGCCAGCAGCAAAGGACAGGGGGCCTACGAGCAGTACTTC | CASSKGQGAYEQYF
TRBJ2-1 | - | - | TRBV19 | TGTGCCAGTAGTTTATCGTCACTATACAATGAGCAGTTCTTC | CASSLSSLYNEQFF
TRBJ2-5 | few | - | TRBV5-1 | TGCGCCAGCGCGAGGGATAGCCAAAAAGAGACCCAGTACTTC | CASARDSQKETQYF
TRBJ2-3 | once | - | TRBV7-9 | TGTGCCAGCAGCTTATACGGGTCAGGGTTGACAGATACGCAGTATTTT | CASSLYGSGLTDTQYF
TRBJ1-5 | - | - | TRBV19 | TGTGCCAGTAGTACCAATCCAATTTCCCATCAGCCCCAGCATTTT | CASSTNPISHQPQHF
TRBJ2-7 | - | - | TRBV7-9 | TGTGCCAGCAGCTTTCAGGCCTACGAGCAGTACTTC | CASSFQAYEQYF
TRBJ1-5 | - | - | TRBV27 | TGTGCCAGCAGTCCATTGGACATGAATCAGCCCCAGCATTTT | CASSPLDMNQPQHF
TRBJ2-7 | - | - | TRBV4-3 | TGCGCCAGCAGCCAAGATTTCGGGAGCTCCTACGAGCAGTACTTC | CASSQDFGSSYEQYF
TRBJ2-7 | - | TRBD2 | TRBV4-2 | TGTGCCAGCAGCCAAGTCTCTAGCGGGATGAACGAGCAGTACTTC | CASSQVSSGMNEQYF
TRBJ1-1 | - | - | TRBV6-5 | TGTGCCAGCAGTGATTGGTCTCAAATCAGGGCTTTCTTT | CASSDWSQIRAFF
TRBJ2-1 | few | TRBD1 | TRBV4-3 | TGCGCCAGCAGCCAGGGGACAGGCGCCCACTCCTACAATGAGCAGTTCTTC | CASSQGTGAHSYNEQFF
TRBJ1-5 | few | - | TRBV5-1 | TGCGCCAGCAGCTTGGAAGGGGCAGGGAGCAATCAGCCCCAGCATTTT | CASSLEGAGSNQPQHF
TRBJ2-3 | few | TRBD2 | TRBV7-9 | TGTGCCAGCAGCTCGATGGCGAAAAGAGCGGGATCAACCGCAAGGCAGTATTTT | CASSSMAKRAGSTARQYF
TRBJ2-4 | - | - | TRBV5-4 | TGTGCCAGCAGCGAGGGTGGCATTCAGTACTTC | CASSEGGIQYF
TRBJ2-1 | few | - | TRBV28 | TGTGCCAGCAGTTCACCCTTGGACTCTATAAGTCCGTTCTTC | CASSSPLDSISPFF
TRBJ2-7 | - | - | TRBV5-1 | TGCGCCAGCAGTTCGGAGTGGTCGTTCAACGAGCAGTACTTC | CASSSEWSFNEQYF
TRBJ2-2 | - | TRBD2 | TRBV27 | TGTGCCAGCAGTTTAGGACTAGCGGCTAACACCGGGGAGCTGTTTTTT | CASSLGLAANTGELFF
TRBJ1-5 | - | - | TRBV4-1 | TGCGCCAGCAGCCAGGCCCTTTGGTATAGCAATCAGCCCCAGCATTTT | CASSQALWYSNQPQHF
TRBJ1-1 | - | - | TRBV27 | TGTGCCAGCAGTCCCGAGGTGGGGAACACTGAAGCTTTCTTT | CASSPEVGNTEAFF